Here is one T cell receptor beta chain with its context. The sample is drawn from a study of T cell changes during pregnancy in multiple sclerosis. The CDR3 is made up of 16 amino acids. Germline loops: CDR1 MNHEY, CDR2 SMNVEV (reference sequence). After removal of 6 bases from V and 0 bases from J, the junction contained 10 bases not matched to a gene. The protocol was immunoSEQ multiplex PCR, while the TCRdb copy is restricted to in-frame clones and leaves out a portion. The sample shows 70,000 to 95,000 clones, almost 95% of them seen only once. The specimen comprised peripheral blood, sampled in the third trimester of pregnancy. The chain combines TRBV27 with TRBJ2-5; 7 bases are a match to TRBD1. This TCR came from a female donor with multiple sclerosis, enrolled in a pregnancy study. In DNA, the CDR3 is TGTGCCAGCAGCCCCGGGACAGACTTATACCAAGAGACCCAGTACTTC. It yields the protein CASSPGTDLYQETQYF.